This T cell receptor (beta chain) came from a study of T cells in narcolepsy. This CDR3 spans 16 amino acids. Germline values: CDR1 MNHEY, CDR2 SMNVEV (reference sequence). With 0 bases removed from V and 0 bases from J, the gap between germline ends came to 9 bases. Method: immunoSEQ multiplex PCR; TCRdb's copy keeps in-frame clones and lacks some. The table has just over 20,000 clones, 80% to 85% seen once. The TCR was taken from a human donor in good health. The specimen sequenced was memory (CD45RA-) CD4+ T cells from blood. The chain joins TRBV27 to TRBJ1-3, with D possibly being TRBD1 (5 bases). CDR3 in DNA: TGTGCCAGCAGTTTATCGCCCGGGACCTCTGGAAACACCATATATTTT. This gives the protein CASSLSPGTSGNTIYF.